The source of this T cell receptor beta chain is a study of blood T cell repertoires in COVID-19. The ends lost 4 bases at V and 1 base at J; junction bases unmatched: 15. The CDR3 loop spans 20 amino acids. Looked up from germline, CDR1 is LGHDT and CDR2 is YNNKEL (reference sequence). This clone was seen only once. Only in-frame clones appear in the TCRdb table, and some are missing; sequencing was by immunoSEQ multiplex PCR. The sample consists of about 63,000 clones, about 70% of them appearing once. The genes are TRBV3-1 (or the pseudogene TRBV3-2) and TRBJ2-5, with 13 bases that match TRBD2. The clonotype was recovered from an elderly woman with acute or convalescent COVID-19. Sequencing used peripheral blood. Here the CDR3 reads CASSLELPGLAGPLQETQYF. The CDR3 nucleotides read TGTGCCAGCAGCCTCGAACTCCCGGGACTAGCGGGACCTCTCCAAGAGACCCAGTACTTC.